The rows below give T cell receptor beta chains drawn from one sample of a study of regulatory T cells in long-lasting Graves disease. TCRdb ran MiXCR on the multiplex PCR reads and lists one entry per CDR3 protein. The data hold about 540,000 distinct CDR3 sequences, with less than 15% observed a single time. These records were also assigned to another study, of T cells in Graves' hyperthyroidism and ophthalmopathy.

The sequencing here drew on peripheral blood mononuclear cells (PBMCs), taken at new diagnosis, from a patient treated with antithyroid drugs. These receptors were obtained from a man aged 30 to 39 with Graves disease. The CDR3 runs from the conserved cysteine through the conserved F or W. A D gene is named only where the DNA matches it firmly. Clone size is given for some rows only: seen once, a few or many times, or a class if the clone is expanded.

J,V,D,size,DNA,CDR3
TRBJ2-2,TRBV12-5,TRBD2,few,TGTGCTAGTGGTTTGGGCCCCCTAGCGGACCTTCTTTGGACCGGGGAGCTGTTTTTT,CASGLGPLADLLWTGELFF
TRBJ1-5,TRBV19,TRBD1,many,TGTGCCAGTAGTTCTCAGGGGGCACGTCAGCCCCAGCATTTT,CASSSQGARQPQHF
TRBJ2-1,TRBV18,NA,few,TGTGCCAGCTCACTGGCCAGGGGTGGTAATGAGCAGTTCTTC,CASSLARGGNEQFF
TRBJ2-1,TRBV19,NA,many,TGTGCCAGTAGATCCGATGGGCCTGTACGCTACAATGAGCAGTTCTTC,CASRSDGPVRYNEQFF
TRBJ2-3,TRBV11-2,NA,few,TGTGCCAGCTCCCCCCCCCCACAGGGGACTCCTAGCACAGATACGCAGTATTTT,CASSPPPQGTPSTDTQYF
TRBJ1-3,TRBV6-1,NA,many,TGTGCCAGCACCGGGTTAATCTCTGGAAACACCATATATTTT,CASTGLISGNTIYF
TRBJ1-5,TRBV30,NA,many,TGTGCCTGGACCGATTTGGGCAATCAGCCCCAGCATTTT,CAWTDLGNQPQHF
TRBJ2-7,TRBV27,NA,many,TGTGCCAGCAGTAACAGCCCTCGACCCTACGAGCAGTACTTC,CASSNSPRPYEQYF
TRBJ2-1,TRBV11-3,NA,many,TGTGCCAGCAGCTTAGATCAAGCGGGTGAGCAGTTCTTC,CASSLDQAGEQFF
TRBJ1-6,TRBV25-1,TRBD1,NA,TGTGCCAGCAGTAGCACGGGACAGGGGTTTTCACCCCTCCACTTT,CASSSTGQGFSPLHF
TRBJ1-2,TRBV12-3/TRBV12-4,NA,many,TGTGCCAGCAGGGTAGGTAGGGAGGAAAACTATGGCTACACCTTC,CASRVGREENYGYTF
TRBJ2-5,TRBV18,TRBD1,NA,TGTGCCAGCTCACCACCCGGGACAGGGCCGGAGACCCAGTACTTC,CASSPPGTGPETQYF
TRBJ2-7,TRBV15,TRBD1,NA,TGTGCCACCAGCAGAGGGACAGGGACCCCCTACGAGCAGTACTTC,CATSRGTGTPYEQYF
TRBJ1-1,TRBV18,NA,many,TGTGCCAGCTCACCACCGTGGCGGCAGGGGGCTTTCTTT,CASSPPWRQGAFF
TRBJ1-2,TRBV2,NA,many,TGTGCCATCCAGCGGGAGGTCTATGGCTACACCTTC,CAIQREVYGYTF
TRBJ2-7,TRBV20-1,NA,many,TGCAGTGCTAGTCCTGGGGTAGACGAGCAGTACTTC,CSASPGVDEQYF
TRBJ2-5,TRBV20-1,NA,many,TGCAGTGCTAGAGAGGGGCGGGCAGGGAGAGAGACCCAGTACTTC,CSAREGRAGRETQYF
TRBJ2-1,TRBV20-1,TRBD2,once,TGCAGTGCTAGACCCGGGACTAGCTACAATGAACAGTCCTTC,CSARPGTSYNEQSF
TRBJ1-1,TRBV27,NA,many,TGTGCCAGCAAACACGGGACCATGAACACTGAAGCTTTCTTT,CASKHGTMNTEAFF
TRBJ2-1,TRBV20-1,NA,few,TGCAGTGCTAGCGGTCCAGACTTTTCATCCAACAATGAGCAGTTCTTC,CSASGPDFSSNNEQFF
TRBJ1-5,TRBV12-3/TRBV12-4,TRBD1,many,TGTGCCAGCAGGGGGACAGGTTCCAATCAGCCCCAGCATTTT,CASRGTGSNQPQHF
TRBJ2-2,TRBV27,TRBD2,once,TGTGCCAGCAGTACTAATCAGATTAGCGGGGGGACCGGGGAGCTGTTTTTT,CASSTNQISGGTGELFF
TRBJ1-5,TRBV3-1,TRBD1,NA,TGTGCCAGCAGCCCTCAGGGACAGGGGGTAGACAATCAGCCCCAGCATTTT,CASSPQGQGVDNQPQHF
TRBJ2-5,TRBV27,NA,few,TGTGCCAGCAGTTCCCCTTCCAGGGTTGGAGAGACCCAGTACTTC,CASSSPSRVGETQYF
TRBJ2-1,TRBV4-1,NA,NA,TGCGCCAGCAGCCAAGATATCGTTACACCTCTTGACGGCAATGAGCAGTTCTTC,CASSQDIVTPLDGNEQFF
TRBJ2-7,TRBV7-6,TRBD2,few,TGTGCCAGCAGCTTAGCCCTAGCGGGAGGGAAATCCTACGAGCAGTACTTC,CASSLALAGGKSYEQYF
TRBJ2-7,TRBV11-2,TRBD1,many,TGTGCCAGCAGCTTAGATGGGGACAGACCCCACTACGAGCAGTACTTC,CASSLDGDRPHYEQYF
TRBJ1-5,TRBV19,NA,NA,TGTGCCAGTAGTATAGTCCCTCGGGACGGGGGGTATAGCAATCAGCCCCAGCATTTT,CASSIVPRDGGYSNQPQHF
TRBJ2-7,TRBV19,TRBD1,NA,TGTGCCAGTAGTGCCCCCGGGACAGGGAGCCTTGAGCAGTACTTC,CASSAPGTGSLEQYF
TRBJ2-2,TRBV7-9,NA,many,TGTGCCAGCGGCCAGGGGGGCCCCGGGGAGCTGTTTTTT,CASGQGGPGELFF
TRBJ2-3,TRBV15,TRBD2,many,TGTGCCACCAATAGGGCTCTGGCGGGAGGCTGGACTAGCACAGATACGCAGTATTTT,CATNRALAGGWTSTDTQYF
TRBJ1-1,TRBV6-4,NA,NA,TGTGCCAGCAGTGACGGCTTGTCTAGAGAAGCTTTCTTT,CASSDGLSREAFF
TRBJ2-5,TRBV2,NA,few,TGTGCCAGCACCGAAAGGGGGGGGGGAGAGACCCAGTACTTC,CASTERGGGETQYF
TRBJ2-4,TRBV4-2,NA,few,TGTGCCAGCAGCCAAGTTAGTAGCTTGCCCATTCAGTACTTC,CASSQVSSLPIQYF
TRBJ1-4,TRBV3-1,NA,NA,TGTGCCAGCAGCCAAGACCTCGGAGGGGGGTCCTCGGTAAAACTGTTTTTT,CASSQDLGGGSSVKLFF
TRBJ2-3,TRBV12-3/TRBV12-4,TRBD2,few,TGTGCCAGCAGAACCTTACTAGCGGGAGGGATAGATACGCAGTATTTT,CASRTLLAGGIDTQYF
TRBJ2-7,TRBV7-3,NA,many,TGTGCCAGACTCACTATCAGGGTACTCGCCTACGAGCAGTACTTC,CARLTIRVLAYEQYF